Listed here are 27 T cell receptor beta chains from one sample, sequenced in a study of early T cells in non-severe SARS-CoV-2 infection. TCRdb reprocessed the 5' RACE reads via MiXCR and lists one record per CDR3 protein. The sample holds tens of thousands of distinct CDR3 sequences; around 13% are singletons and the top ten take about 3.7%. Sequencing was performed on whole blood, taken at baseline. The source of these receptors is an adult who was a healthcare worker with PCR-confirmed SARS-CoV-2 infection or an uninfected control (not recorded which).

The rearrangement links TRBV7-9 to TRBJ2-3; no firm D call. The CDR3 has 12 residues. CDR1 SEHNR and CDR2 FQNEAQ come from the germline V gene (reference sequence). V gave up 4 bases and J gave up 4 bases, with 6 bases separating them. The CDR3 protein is CASSWFSDTQYF. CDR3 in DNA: TGTGCCAGCAGCTGGTTTTCAGATACGCAGTATTTT. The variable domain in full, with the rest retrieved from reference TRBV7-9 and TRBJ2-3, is DTGVSQNPRHKITKRGQNVTFRCDPISEHNRLYWYRQTLGQGPEFLTYFQNEAQLEKSRLLSDRFSAERPKGSFSTLEIQRTEQGDSAMYLCASSWFSDTQYFGPGTRLTVL.

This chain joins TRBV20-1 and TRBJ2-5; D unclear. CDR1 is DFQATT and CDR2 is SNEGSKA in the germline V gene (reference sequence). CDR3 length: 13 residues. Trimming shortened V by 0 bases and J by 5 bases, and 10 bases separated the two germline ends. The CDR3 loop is CSARDPPGETQYF. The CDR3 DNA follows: TGCAGTGCTAGAGACCCCCCCGGGGAGACCCAGTACTTC.

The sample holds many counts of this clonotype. Written as DNA, the CDR3 is TGTGCCAGTAGTATAGCCCTTGGCGCAGGGGGGGCCTACGAGCAGTACTTC. Its translation: CASSIALGAGGAYEQYF. The J gene is TRBJ2-7, the V gene TRBV19; D assignment may be TRBD1 or TRBD2 (7 bases each). Trimming stripped 1 base from V and 2 bases from J, with 18 bases between. The CDR3 length is 17 residues. Germline V lookup: CDR1 LNHDA, CDR2 SQIVND (reference sequence).

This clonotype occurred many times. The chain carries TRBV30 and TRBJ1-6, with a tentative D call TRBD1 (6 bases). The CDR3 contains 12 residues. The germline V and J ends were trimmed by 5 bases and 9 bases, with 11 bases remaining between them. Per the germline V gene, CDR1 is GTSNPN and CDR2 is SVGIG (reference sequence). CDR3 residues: CAWGQTRSPLHF. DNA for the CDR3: TGTGCCTGGGGACAGACCCGTTCACCCCTCCACTTT.

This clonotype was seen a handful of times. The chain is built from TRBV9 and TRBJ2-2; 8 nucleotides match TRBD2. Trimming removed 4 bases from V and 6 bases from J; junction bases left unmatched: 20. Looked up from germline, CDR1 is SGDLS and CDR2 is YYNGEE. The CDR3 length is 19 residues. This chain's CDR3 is CASSFGLSAGVNLAGELFF. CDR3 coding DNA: TGTGCCAGCAGCTTCGGACTCTCAGCGGGAGTGAATTTAGCCGGGGAGCTGTTTTTT.

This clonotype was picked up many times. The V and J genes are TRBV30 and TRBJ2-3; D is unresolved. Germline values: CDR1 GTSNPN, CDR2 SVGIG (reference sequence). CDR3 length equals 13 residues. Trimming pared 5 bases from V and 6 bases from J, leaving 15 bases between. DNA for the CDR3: TGTGCCTGGGGATCGCACCTGAGGGATACGCAGTATTTT. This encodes CAWGSHLRDTQYF.

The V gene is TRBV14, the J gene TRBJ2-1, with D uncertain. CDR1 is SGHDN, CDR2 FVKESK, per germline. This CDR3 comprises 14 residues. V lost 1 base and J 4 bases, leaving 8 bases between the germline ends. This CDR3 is CASSQAGPYNEQFF. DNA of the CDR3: TGTGCCAGCAGCCAAGCCGGGCCGTACAATGAGCAGTTCTTC.

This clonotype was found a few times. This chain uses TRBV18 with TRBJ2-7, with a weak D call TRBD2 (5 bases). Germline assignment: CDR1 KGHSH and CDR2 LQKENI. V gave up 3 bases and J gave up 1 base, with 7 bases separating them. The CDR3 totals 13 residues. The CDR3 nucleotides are TGTGCCAGCTCACCGACTACTTCCTACGAGCAGTACTTC. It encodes CASSPTTSYEQYF. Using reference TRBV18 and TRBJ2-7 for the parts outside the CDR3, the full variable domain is NAGVMQNPRHLVRRRGQEARLRCSPMKGHSHVYWYRQLPEEGLKFMVYLQKENIIDESGMPKERFSAEFPKEGPSILRIQQVVRGDSAAYFCASSPTTSYEQYFGPGTRLTVT.

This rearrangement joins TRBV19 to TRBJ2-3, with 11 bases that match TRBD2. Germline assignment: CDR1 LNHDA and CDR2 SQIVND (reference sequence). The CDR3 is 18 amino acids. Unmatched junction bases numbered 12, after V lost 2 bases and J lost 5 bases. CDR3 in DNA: TGTGCCAGTAGTATACCCGGGAGGATAGCGGGAGGGAGAGATACGCAGTATTTT. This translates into CASSIPGRIAGGRDTQYF.

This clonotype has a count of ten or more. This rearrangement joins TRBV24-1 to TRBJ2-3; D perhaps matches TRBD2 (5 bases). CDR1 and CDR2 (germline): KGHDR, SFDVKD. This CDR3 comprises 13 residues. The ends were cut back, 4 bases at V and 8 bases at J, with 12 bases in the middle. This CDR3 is CATSDSGLSTQYF. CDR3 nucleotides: TGTGCCACCAGTGACTCCGGACTCTCTACGCAGTATTTT.

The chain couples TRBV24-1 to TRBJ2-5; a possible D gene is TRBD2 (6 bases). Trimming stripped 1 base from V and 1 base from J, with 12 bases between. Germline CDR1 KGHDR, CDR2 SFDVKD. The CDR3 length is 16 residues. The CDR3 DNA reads TGTGCCACCAGTGATTTTGGAGGAGGGCTCCAAGAGACCCAGTACTTC. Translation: CATSDFGGGLQETQYF.

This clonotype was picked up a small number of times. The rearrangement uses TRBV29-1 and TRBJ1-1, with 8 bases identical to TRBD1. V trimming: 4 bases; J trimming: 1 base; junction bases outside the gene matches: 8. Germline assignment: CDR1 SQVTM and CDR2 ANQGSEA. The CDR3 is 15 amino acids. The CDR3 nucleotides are TGCAGCGTTGCCCGACAGGGGCGCGAGAACACTGAAGCTTTCTTT. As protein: CSVARQGRENTEAFF.

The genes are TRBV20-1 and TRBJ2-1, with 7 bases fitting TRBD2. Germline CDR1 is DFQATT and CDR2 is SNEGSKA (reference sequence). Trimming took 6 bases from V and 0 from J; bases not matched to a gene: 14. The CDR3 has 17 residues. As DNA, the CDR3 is TGCAGTGCCGAGACGGGCGGGAGTTCGAGCTCCTACAATGAGCAGTTCTTC. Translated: CSAETGGSSSSYNEQFF.

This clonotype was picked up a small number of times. Here the CDR3 DNA reads TGTGCCAGTAGTCTCCAGACCGGGACTAGCAAGTACGAGCAGTACTTC. Protein: CASSLQTGTSKYEQYF. The chain is built from TRBV19 and TRBJ2-7; 9 nucleotides align to TRBD2. J lost 4 bases, V lost 5 bases, and 12 bases had no gene match. Germline V gene sequence: CDR1 LNHDA, CDR2 SQIVND (reference sequence). This CDR3 has 16 amino acids.

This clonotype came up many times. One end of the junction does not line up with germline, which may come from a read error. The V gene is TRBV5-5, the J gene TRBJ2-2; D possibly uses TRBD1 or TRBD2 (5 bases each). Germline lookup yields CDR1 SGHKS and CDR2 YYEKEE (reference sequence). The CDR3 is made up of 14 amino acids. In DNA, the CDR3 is TGTGCCCGGTATTCCGGGAACGGGACCGGGGAGCTTTTTTTT. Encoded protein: CARYSGNGTGELFF.

Here the CDR3 reads CASSGQGVGAGNTIYF. The CDR3, as DNA: TGTGCCAGCAGCGGCCAAGGGGTGGGGGCTGGAAACACCATATATTTT. The rearrangement links TRBV7-8 to TRBJ1-3; the D gene is possibly TRBD1 (5 bases). CDR3 length: 16 amino acids. V dropped 5 bases and J dropped 2 bases, with 16 bases sitting between them. The germline CDR1 and CDR2 sequences are SGHVS and FQNEAQ.

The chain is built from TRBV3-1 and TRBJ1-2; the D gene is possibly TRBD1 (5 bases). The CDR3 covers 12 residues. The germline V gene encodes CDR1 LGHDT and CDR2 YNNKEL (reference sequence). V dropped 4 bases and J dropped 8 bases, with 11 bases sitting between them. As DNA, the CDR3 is TGTGCCAGCAGCCCTAGGGGACGGGGCTACACCTTC. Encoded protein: CASSPRGRGYTF.

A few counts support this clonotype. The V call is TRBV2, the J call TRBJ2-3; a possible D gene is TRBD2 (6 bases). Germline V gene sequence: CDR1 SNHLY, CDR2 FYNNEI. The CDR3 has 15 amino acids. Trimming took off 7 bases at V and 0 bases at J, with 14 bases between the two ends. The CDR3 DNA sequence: TGTGCCAGCAACCCCGGGACTTCTAGCACAGATACGCAGTATTTT. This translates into CASNPGTSSTDTQYF.

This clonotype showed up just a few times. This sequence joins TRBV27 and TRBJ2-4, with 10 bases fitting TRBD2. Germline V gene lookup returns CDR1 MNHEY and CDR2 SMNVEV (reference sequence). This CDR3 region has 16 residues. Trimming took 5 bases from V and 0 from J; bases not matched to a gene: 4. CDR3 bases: TGTGCCAGCAGTCAAGCGGGAGGGCTAGCCAAAAACATTCAGTACTTC. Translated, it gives CASSQAGGLAKNIQYF.

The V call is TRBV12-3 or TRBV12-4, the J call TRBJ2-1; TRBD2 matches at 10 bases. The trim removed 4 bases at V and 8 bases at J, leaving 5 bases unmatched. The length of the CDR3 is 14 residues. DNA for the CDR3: TGTGCCAGCAGTTCCCTAGCGGGAGAAGATGAGCAGTTCTTC. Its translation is CASSSLAGEDEQFF.

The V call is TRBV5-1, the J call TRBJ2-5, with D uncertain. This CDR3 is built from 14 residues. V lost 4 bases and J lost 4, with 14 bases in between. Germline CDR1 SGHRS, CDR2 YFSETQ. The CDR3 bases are TGCGCCAGCAGCACCCGGGCCTGGGGAGAGACCCAGTACTTC. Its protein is CASSTRAWGETQYF.

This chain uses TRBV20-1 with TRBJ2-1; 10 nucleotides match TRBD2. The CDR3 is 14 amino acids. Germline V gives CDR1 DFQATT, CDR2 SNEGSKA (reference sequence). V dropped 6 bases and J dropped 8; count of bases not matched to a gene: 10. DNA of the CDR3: TGCAGTGCCCGTGGTAGCGGGAGGTGGGATGAGCAGTTCTTC. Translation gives CSARGSGRWDEQFF.

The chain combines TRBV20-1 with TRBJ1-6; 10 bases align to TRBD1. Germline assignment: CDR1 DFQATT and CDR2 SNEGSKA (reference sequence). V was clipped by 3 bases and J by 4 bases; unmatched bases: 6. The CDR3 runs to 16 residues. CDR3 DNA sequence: TGCAGTGCTAGCTTGGGACAGGGGAGATATAATTCACCCCTCCACTTT. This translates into CSASLGQGRYNSPLHF.

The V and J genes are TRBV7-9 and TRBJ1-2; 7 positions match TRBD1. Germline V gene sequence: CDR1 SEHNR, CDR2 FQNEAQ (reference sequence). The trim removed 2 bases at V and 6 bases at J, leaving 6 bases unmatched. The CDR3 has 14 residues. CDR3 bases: TGTGCCAGCAGCTTACCGGGACAGTCAGATGGCTACACCTTC. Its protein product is CASSLPGQSDGYTF.

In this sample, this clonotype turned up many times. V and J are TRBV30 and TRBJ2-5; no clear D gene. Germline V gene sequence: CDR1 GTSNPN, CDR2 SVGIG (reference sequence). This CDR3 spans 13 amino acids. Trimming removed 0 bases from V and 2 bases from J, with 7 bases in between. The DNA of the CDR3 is TGTGCCTGGAGTGTACGGCGGCAAGAGACCCAGTACTTC. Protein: CAWSVRRQETQYF.

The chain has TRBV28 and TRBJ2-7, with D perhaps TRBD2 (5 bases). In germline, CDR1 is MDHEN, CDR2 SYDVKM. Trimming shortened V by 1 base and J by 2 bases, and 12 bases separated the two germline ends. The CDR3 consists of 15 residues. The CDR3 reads CASSLFGGRAYEQYF. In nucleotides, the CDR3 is TGTGCCAGCAGTTTATTTGGCGGGCGGGCCTACGAGCAGTACTTC.

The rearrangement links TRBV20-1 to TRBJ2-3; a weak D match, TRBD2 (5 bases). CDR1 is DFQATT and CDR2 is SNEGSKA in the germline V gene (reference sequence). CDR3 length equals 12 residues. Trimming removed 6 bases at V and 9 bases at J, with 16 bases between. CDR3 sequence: CSAPSRARTQYF. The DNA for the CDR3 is TGCAGTGCCCCCTCGCGGGCCAGGACGCAGTATTTT.